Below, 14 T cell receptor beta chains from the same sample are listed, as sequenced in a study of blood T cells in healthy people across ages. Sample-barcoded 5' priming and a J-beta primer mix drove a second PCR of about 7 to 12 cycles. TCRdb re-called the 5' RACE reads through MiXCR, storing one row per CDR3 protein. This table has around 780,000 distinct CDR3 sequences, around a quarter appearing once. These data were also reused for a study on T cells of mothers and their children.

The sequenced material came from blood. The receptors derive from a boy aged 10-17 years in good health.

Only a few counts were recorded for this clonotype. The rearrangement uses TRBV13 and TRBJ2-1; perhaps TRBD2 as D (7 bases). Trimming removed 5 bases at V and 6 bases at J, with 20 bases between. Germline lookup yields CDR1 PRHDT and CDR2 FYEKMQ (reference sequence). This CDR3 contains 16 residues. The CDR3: CASSGLGGGLTNEQFF. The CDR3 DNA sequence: TGTGCCAGCAGCGGCCTGGGCGGGGGCCTAACCAATGAGCAGTTCTTC.

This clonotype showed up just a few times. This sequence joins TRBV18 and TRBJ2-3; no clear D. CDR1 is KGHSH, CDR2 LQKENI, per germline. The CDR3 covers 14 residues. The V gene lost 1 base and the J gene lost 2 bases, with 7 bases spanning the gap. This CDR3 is CASSPLGYTDTQYF. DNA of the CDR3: TGTGCCAGCTCACCACTAGGTTACACAGATACGCAGTATTTT.

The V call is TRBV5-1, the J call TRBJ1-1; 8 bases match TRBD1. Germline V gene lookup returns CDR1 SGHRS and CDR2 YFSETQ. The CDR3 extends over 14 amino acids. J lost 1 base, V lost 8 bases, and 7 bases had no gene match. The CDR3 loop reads CASYVGTGNTEAFF. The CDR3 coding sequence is TGCGCCAGTTACGTCGGGACAGGGAACACTGAAGCTTTCTTT. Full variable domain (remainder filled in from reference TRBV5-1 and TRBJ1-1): KAGVTQTPRYLIKTRGQQVTLSCSPISGHRSVSWYQQTPGQGLQFLFEYFSETQRNKGNFPGRFSGRQFSNSRSEMNVSTLELGDSALYLCASYVGTGNTEAFFGQGTRLTVV.

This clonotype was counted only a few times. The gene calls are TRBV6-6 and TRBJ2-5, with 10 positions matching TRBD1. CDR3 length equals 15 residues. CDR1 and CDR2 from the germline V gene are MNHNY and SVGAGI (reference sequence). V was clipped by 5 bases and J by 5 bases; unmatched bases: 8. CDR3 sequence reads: CASSPPGQGDETQYF. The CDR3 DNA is TGTGCCAGCAGTCCACCCGGACAGGGGGATGAGACCCAGTACTTC.

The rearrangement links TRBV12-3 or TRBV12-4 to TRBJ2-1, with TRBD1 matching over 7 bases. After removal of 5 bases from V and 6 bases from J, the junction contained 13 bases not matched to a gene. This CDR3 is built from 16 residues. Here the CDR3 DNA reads TGTGCCAGCAGTAACTCCTGGGACAGCGTCCCCAATGAGCAGTTCTTC. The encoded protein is CASSNSWDSVPNEQFF.

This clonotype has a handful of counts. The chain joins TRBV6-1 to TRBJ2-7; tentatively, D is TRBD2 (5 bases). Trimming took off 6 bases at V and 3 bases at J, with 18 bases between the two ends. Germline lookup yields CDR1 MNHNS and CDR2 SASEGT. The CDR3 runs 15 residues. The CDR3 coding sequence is TGTGCCAGCAGCGCCTCGTCGGGGAAGGGCTACGAGCAGTACTTC. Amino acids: CASSASSGKGYEQYF.

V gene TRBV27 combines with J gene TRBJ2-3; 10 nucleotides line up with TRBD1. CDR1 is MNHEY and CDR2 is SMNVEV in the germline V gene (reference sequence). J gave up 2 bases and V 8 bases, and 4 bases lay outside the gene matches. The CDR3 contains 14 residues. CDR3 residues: CASDRGLITDTQYF. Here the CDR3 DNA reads TGTGCCAGCGACAGGGGGCTTATCACAGATACGCAGTATTTT.

The DNA of the CDR3 is TGCAGCGGCGGGGTTCGTGTCACCGGGGAGCTGTTTTTT. Translating gives CSGGVRVTGELFF. This rearrangement joins TRBV29-1 to TRBJ2-2; D is possibly TRBD2 (6 bases). V shed 7 bases and J shed 4 bases, with 13 bases lying between them. This CDR3 contains 13 residues. Germline V gene lookup returns CDR1 SQVTM and CDR2 ANQGSEA.

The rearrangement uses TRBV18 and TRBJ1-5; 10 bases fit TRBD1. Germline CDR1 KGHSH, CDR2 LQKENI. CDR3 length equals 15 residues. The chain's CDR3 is CANIVGTGGNQPQHF. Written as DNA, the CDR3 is TGTGCTAACATTGTGGGGACAGGGGGCAATCAGCCCCAGCATTTT.

Here the CDR3 reads CASSLTKAGGRNEQFF. CDR3 nucleotides: TGTGCCAGCAGCTTAACGAAGGCAGGGGGCCGGAATGAGCAGTTCTTC. V gene TRBV7-3 combines with J gene TRBJ2-5, with 8 bases aligning to TRBD1. The J call may be faulty, since TRBJ2-1 better matches the DNA end. Germline lookup yields CDR1 SGHTA and CDR2 FQGTGA. This CDR3 region has 16 residues.

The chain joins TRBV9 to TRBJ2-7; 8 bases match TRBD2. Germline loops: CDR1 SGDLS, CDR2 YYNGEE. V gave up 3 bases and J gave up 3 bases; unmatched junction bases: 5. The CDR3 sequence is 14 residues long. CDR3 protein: CASSEGSGDYEQYF. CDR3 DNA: TGTGCCAGCAGCGAGGGTAGCGGGGACTACGAGCAGTACTTC.

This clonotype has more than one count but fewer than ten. CDR3 DNA: TGTGCCAGCACCACTTCTAAGGACAGAGAAAATGAAAAACTGTTTTTT. Its protein product is CASTTSKDRENEKLFF. The chain carries TRBV12-3 or TRBV12-4 and TRBJ1-4; D may be TRBD1 (6 bases). The V gene lost 7 bases and the J gene lost 5 bases, with 20 bases spanning the gap. The CDR3 covers 16 residues.

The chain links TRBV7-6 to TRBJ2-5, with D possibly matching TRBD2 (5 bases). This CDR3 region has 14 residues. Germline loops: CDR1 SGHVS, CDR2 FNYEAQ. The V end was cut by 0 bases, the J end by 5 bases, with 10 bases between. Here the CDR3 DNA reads TGTGCCAGCAGCTTAGCTGGGAGCCGGGAGACCCAGTACTTC. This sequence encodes CASSLAGSRETQYF.

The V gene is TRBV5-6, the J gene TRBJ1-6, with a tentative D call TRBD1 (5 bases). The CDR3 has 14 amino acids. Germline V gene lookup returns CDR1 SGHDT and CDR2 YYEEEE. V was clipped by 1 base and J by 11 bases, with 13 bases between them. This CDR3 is CASSLMARVAPLHF. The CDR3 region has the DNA TGTGCCAGCAGCTTGATGGCCAGGGTGGCACCCCTCCACTTT.